Below are 16 T cell receptor beta chains sequenced from a single sample in a study of blood T cells in healthy people across ages. Using a J-beta primer mix together with a sample-barcoded 5' primer, a second PCR was run for roughly 6 to 12 cycles. TCRdb reprocessed the 5' RACE reads with MiXCR, giving one entry per CDR3 protein. The repertoire holds more than 1.4 million distinct CDR3 sequences, 42% seen once, with 7% to 9% in the top ten. Sequenced: blood. All receptors come from a woman aged 18-35 years in good health.

Only one count was recorded for this clonotype. The CDR3 bases are TGTGCCAGTAGTGTCCAGTCGGCTGGGGGTTACAATGAGCAGTTCTTC. It encodes CASSVQSAGGYNEQFF. The chain joins TRBV19 to TRBJ2-1; D may be TRBD1 or TRBD2 (5 bases each). Germline CDR1 and CDR2: LNHDA and SQIVND (reference sequence). This CDR3 region has 16 residues. The ends were cut back, 5 bases at V and 4 bases at J, with 18 bases in the middle.

The genes are TRBV6-5 and TRBJ2-3, with TRBD2 identical over 9 bases. The CDR3 runs to 19 residues. V was clipped by 0 bases and J by 4 bases; unmatched bases: 14. Germline V gene sequence: CDR1 MNHEY, CDR2 SVGAGI. CDR3 in DNA: TGTGCCAGCAGTTACTCCCCCCCGGTTAGCGGGAGTTCCCCAGATACGCAGTATTTT. It codes for CASSYSPPVSGSSPDTQYF.

In its sample, this clonotype was seen a few times. J is TRBJ2-7 and V is TRBV20-1; D might be TRBD1 (6 bases). Deletions cut 5 bases from V and 2 bases from J, with 13 bases between. Germline CDR1 DFQATT, CDR2 SNEGSKA (reference sequence). This CDR3 region has 13 residues. DNA of the CDR3: TGCAGTGCTTCCGGGACACGGGCCTACGAGCAGTACTTC. The encoded protein is CSASGTRAYEQYF.

V gene TRBV20-1 combines with J gene TRBJ2-7; D not certain. Germline CDR1 reads DFQATT; CDR2 reads SNEGSKA (reference sequence). The V and J ends lost 6 bases and 1 base respectively, with 10 bases between them. The CDR3 is 12 residues long. The CDR3 region has the DNA TGCAGTGCAGCCCGGGTATCCTACGAGCAGTACTTC. Its translation: CSAARVSYEQYF.

In the case of this clonotype: One end of the junction varies from germline; a read error may be responsible. The chain joins TRBV5-1 to TRBJ1-2; a possible D gene is TRBD1 (5 bases). CDR1 is SGHRS, CDR2 YFSETQ, per germline. The CDR3 runs to 18 residues. The CDR3 loop reads CASSSTGAGFTSKDGYIF. The DNA of the CDR3 is TGCGCCAGCAGCTCAACCGGGGCAGGGTTTACAAGCAAGGATGGCTACATCTTC.

This clonotype came up a few times. CDR3 nucleotide sequence: TGCGCCAGCAGCTTGACCGGGACAGCTAGCACAGATACGCAGTATTTT. This codes for CASSLTGTASTDTQYF. J is TRBJ2-3 and V is TRBV5-1; 7 nucleotides match TRBD1. The CDR3 is 16 residues long. Germline CDR1 is SGHRS and CDR2 is YFSETQ. J lost 0 bases, V lost 1 base, and 5 bases had no gene match.

V and J are TRBV12-3 or TRBV12-4 and TRBJ1-6, with D perhaps TRBD1 (5 bases). V was trimmed by 8 bases and J by 9 bases, leaving 14 bases between them. The CDR3 runs to 13 residues. CDR3 DNA sequence: TGTGCCAGCGATTGGGGGGAAGGTTCACCCCTCCACTTT. Amino acids: CASDWGEGSPLHF.

The chain combines TRBV15 with TRBJ2-3; TRBD2 aligns across 8 bases. In germline, CDR1 is LNHNV, CDR2 YYDKDF (reference sequence). This CDR3 is built from 17 residues. V was clipped by 0 bases and J by 1 base; unmatched bases: 6. CDR3 residues: CATSRDSHGGGTDTQYF. In nucleotides, the CDR3 is TGTGCCACCAGCAGAGATAGCCACGGGGGGGGCACAGATACGCAGTATTTT.

The chain is built from TRBV18 and TRBJ2-7, with TRBD2 as a possible D gene (6 bases). This CDR3 has 15 amino acids. The V end was cut by 2 bases, the J end by 0 bases, with 11 bases between. CDR1 and CDR2 (germline): KGHSH, LQKENI. CDR3 DNA: TGTGCCAGCTCACCATCTCTAGCGTACTCCTACGAGCAGTACTTC. Its translation is CASSPSLAYSYEQYF.

The chain joins TRBV14 to TRBJ1-4; D not certain. This CDR3 contains 12 residues. Trimming pared 3 bases from V and 7 bases from J, leaving 6 bases between. The V gene's germline CDR1 is SGHDN and CDR2 FVKESK. The CDR3 sequence is CASSHVLEKLFF. CDR3 coding DNA: TGTGCCAGCAGCCATGTTCTTGAAAAACTGTTTTTT.

Notes on this clonotype: The junction and the germline gene differ at one end; a read error may be behind it. The V call is TRBV7-7, the J call TRBJ2-1, with a possible D match to TRBD1 (6 bases). CDR3 length: 15 amino acids. Germline CDR1 reads SSHAT; CDR2 reads FNYEAQ (reference sequence). The CDR3 is CASSLAIGQTDEQFF. DNA for the CDR3: TGTGCTAGCAGCTTAGCGATCGGACAGACGGATGAGCAGTTCTTC.

V gene TRBV6-6 combines with J gene TRBJ2-7; D perhaps matches TRBD2 (6 bases). The germline V gene encodes CDR1 MNHNY and CDR2 SVGAGI (reference sequence). The CDR3 is made up of 15 amino acids. V shed 6 bases and J shed 3 bases, with 18 bases lying between them. CDR3 in amino acids: CASSSSGDGIYEQYF. As DNA, the CDR3 is TGTGCCAGCAGCTCCTCGGGGGACGGAATCTACGAGCAGTACTTC.

The chain links TRBV7-9 to TRBJ1-6; maybe TRBD1 (6 bases). The CDR3 has 15 residues. Germline CDR1 is SEHNR and CDR2 is FQNEAQ (reference sequence). The V end was cut by 1 base, the J end by 8 bases, with 12 bases between. This CDR3 is CASSLGTGRYSPLHF. As DNA, the CDR3 is TGTGCCAGCAGCTTAGGAACAGGGAGGTATTCACCCCTCCACTTT.

CDR3 in DNA: TGCGCCAGCAGACAGGACAACGGAGAGACCCAGTACTTC. This codes for CASRQDNGETQYF. The V call is TRBV5-1, the J call TRBJ2-5, with a weak D call TRBD1 (5 bases). The germline CDR1 and CDR2 sequences are SGHRS and YFSETQ. CDR3 size: 13 residues. V lost 5 bases to trimming and J lost 4 bases, with 12 bases between them. Drawing the rest from reference TRBV5-1 and TRBJ2-5, the complete variable domain is KAGVTQTPRYLIKTRGQQVTLSCSPISGHRSVSWYQQTPGQGLQFLFEYFSETQRNKGNFPGRFSGRQFSNSRSEMNVSTLELGDSALYLCASRQDNGETQYFGPGTRLLVL.

This chain joins TRBV12-3 or TRBV12-4 and TRBJ1-2; a possible D gene is TRBD1 (5 bases). There are 15 residues in the CDR3. Trimming cost V 6 bases and J 3 bases, with 17 bases left between them. The chain's CDR3 is CASSPGRGFYYGYTF. CDR3 DNA sequence: TGTGCCAGCAGCCCAGGACGGGGGTTTTACTATGGCTACACCTTC.

V gene TRBV6-5 combines with J gene TRBJ1-2, with TRBD1 as a possible D gene (5 bases). Germline assignment: CDR1 MNHEY and CDR2 SVGAGI. V dropped 7 bases and J dropped 3 bases, with 15 bases sitting between them. The CDR3 totals 14 residues. The DNA of the CDR3 is TGTGCCAGCACCCCCGGGGCTACCTACTATGGCTACACCTTC. Its protein is CASTPGATYYGYTF.